Below are 19 T cell receptor beta chains sequenced from a single sample in a study of OX40 agonist ivuxolimab in advanced cancers. Assay: immunoSEQ multiplex PCR; the TCRdb copy retains only in-frame clones and omits some. The sample records 95,000 to 100,000 clones, around 83% being singletons. Sequencing was performed on CD4+ or CD8+ T cells sorted from blood, taken in a trial of the OX40 agonist ivuxolimab. The source of these receptors is an adult with an advanced solid tumor such as melanoma, head and neck, liver or kidney cancer.

The J gene is TRBJ1-6, the V gene TRBV30, with D tentatively TRBD1 (6 bases). Germline loops: CDR1 GTSNPN, CDR2 SVGIG (reference sequence). The CDR3 totals 13 residues. V was trimmed by 4 bases and J by 6 bases, leaving 10 bases between them. As DNA, the CDR3 is TGTGCCTGGACCGGACAGCCTAATTCACCCCTCCACTTT. This codes for CAWTGQPNSPLHF. The full variable domain, in which reference TRBV30 and TRBJ1-6 provide the parts outside the CDR3, is SQTIHQWPATLVQPVGSPLSLECTVEGTSNPNLYWYRQAAGRGLQLLFYSVGIGQISSEVPQNLSASRPQDRQFILSSKKLLLSDSGFYLCAWTGQPNSPLHFGNGTRLTVT.

This rearrangement joins TRBV7-9 to TRBJ2-1; 7 bases are shared with TRBD1. The CDR3 loop spans 13 amino acids. From germline, CDR1 is SEHNR and CDR2 FQNEAQ (reference sequence). V shed 4 bases, J shed 7 bases, and the junction held 4 bases outside the gene matches. The CDR3 DNA sequence: TGTGCCAGCAGCTATGACAGGGTAAATGAGCAGTTCTTC. Translation gives CASSYDRVNEQFF. Based on the CDR3 plus reference TRBV7-9 and TRBJ2-1, the full variable domain is DTGVSQNPRHKITKRGQNVTFRCDPISEHNRLYWYRQTLGQGPEFLTYFQNEAQLEKSRLLSDRFSAERPKGSFSTLEIQRTEQGDSAMYLCASSYDRVNEQFFGPGTRLTVL.

The V call is TRBV5-1, the J call TRBJ2-3; 11 bases align to TRBD2. Germline-derived CDR1 and CDR2 are SGHRS and YFSETQ. The trim removed 6 bases at V and 8 bases at J, leaving 14 bases unmatched. The CDR3 has 16 amino acids. CDR3 loop: CASTTGGLAEQGTQYF. CDR3 DNA sequence: TGCGCCAGCACCACGGGGGGACTAGCGGAGCAGGGTACGCAGTATTTT.

The rearrangement uses TRBV5-1 and TRBJ1-1; D remains ambiguous. The CDR3 is made up of 14 amino acids. The ends were cut back, 5 bases at V and 4 bases at J, with 15 bases in the middle. Germline V gene lookup returns CDR1 SGHRS and CDR2 YFSETQ. The CDR3 here is CASSILTDGTEAFF. CDR3 coding DNA: TGCGCCAGCAGTATATTAACGGATGGCACTGAAGCTTTCTTT. Full variable domain (missing parts from reference TRBV5-1 and TRBJ1-1): KAGVTQTPRYLIKTRGQQVTLSCSPISGHRSVSWYQQTPGQGLQFLFEYFSETQRNKGNFPGRFSGRQFSNSRSEMNVSTLELGDSALYLCASSILTDGTEAFFGQGTRLTVV.

V and J are TRBV7-8 and TRBJ2-2, with TRBD1 identical over 9 bases. Losses at the gene ends were 4 bases for V and 0 bases for J; bases not matched to a gene: 0. The CDR3 has 15 residues. Per germline, CDR1 SGHVS and CDR2 FQNEAQ. The DNA of the CDR3 is TGTGCCAGCAGCTGGGACAGGGCGAACACCGGGGAGCTGTTTTTT. Its protein product is CASSWDRANTGELFF. Looking up the rest from reference TRBV7-8 and TRBJ2-2 gives the full variable domain: GAGVSQSPRYKVAKRGQDVALRCDPISGHVSLFWYQQALGQGPEFLTYFQNEAQLDKSGLPSDRFFAERPEGSVSTLKIQRTQQEDSAVYLCASSWDRANTGELFFGEGSRLTVL.

In this sample, this clone turned up a few times. CDR3 in amino acids: CASSTTGGARETQYF. The CDR3 DNA follows: TGTGCCAGCAGTACAACAGGGGGCGCAAGGGAGACCCAGTACTTC. The gene calls are TRBV28 and TRBJ2-5; 9 positions agree with TRBD1. V trimming: 5 bases; J trimming: 5 bases; junction bases outside the gene matches: 9. The germline V gene encodes CDR1 MDHEN and CDR2 SYDVKM. CDR3 size: 15 residues.

This clone was seen a few times. The CDR3 here is CASNNVYEQYF. CDR3 DNA sequence: TGTGCCAGCAACAACGTCTACGAGCAGTACTTC. V gene TRBV11-2 combines with J gene TRBJ2-7; D is uncertain. There are 11 residues in the CDR3. Between the trimmed V and J ends, which lost 7 bases and 3 bases, there was a span of 7 bases. CDR1 is SGHAT and CDR2 is FQNNGV in the germline V gene.

This chain connects TRBV5-6 to TRBJ1-2, with D possibly being TRBD1 (5 bases). This CDR3 contains 16 residues. Per the germline V gene, CDR1 is SGHDT and CDR2 is YYEEEE. Between the trimmed V and J ends, which lost 0 bases and 6 bases, there was a span of 18 bases. The CDR3 sequence is CASSLAVRASGDGYTF. Here the CDR3 DNA reads TGTGCCAGCAGCTTGGCCGTCAGGGCCAGCGGAGATGGCTACACCTTC.

This clone was observed a single time. This chain connects TRBV21-1 to TRBJ1-4; the table names TRBD1, a call not compared with the DNA. TRBV21-1 is a known pseudogene. This CDR3 has 17 residues. The CDR3 loop reads CASRGLGYKVHNEKLFF. CDR3 nucleotide sequence: TGTGCCAGCAGGGGGCTGGGCTACAAGGTGCATAATGAAAAACTGTTTTTT.

The chain recombines TRBV6-5 with TRBJ1-1, with D uncertain. CDR1 and CDR2 from the germline V gene are MNHEY and SVGAGI. V lost 6 bases, J lost 12 bases, and 17 bases lay in between. The CDR3 runs 12 residues. The CDR3 region has the DNA TGTGCCAGCAGCAGGCCAAATCGCGCCACTTTCTTT. This codes for CASSRPNRATFF.

This rearrangement joins TRBV5-1 to TRBJ2-7, with TRBD1 identical over 12 bases. Losses at the gene ends were 4 bases for V and 5 bases for J; bases not matched to a gene: 10. Germline loops: CDR1 SGHRS, CDR2 YFSETQ. CDR3 length: 16 amino acids. The DNA for the CDR3 is TGCGCCAGCAGCCCCACCGCCGGGACAGGGGGCAACGAGCAGTACTTC. The encoded protein is CASSPTAGTGGNEQYF.

The V and J genes are TRBV4-3 and TRBJ2-6; maybe TRBD1 (5 bases). Germline V lookup: CDR1 LGHNA, CDR2 YSLEER. The V and J ends lost 2 bases and 2 bases respectively, with 7 bases between them. This CDR3 comprises 15 residues. CDR3 residues: CASSQQGPGANVLTF. CDR3 in DNA: TGCGCCAGCAGCCAACAGGGTCCTGGGGCCAACGTCCTGACTTTC.

This clone came up a few times. CDR3 sequence (DNA): TGTGCCAGTAGTCGCCAGCAAGGAGATGCGAGCACCGGGGAGCTGTTTTTT. Protein sequence: CASSRQQGDASTGELFF. The chain links TRBV19 to TRBJ2-2, with no clear D. The V gene lost 5 bases and the J gene lost 4 bases, with 20 bases spanning the gap. The CDR3 totals 17 residues. In germline, CDR1 is LNHDA, CDR2 SQIVND (reference sequence).

The V and J genes are TRBV6-6 and TRBJ1-2; the D gene is possibly TRBD1 (6 bases). Germline lookup yields CDR1 MNHNY and CDR2 SVGAGI (reference sequence). The CDR3 contains 16 residues. Trimming stripped 5 bases from V and 0 bases from J, with 16 bases between. CDR3 nucleotides: TGTGCCAGCAGTACCCGGGACACTTTAGCTAACTATGGCTACACCTTC. Translating gives CASSTRDTLANYGYTF.

This clone was counted only a few times. This chain joins TRBV7-2 and TRBJ1-2, with D maybe TRBD1 (5 bases). CDR1 and CDR2 (germline): SGHTA, FQGNSA. Trimming left V 4 bases short and J 8 bases short, with 14 bases between. The CDR3 spans 13 residues. The DNA of the CDR3 is TGTGCCAGCAGCTACGGGACTGCGGGAGGCTACACCTTC. Translating it yields CASSYGTAGGYTF.

The CDR3 region has the DNA TGTGCCAGCAGTCCGACTAGCGGGAGTAGCATTCAGTACTTC. Amino acids: CASSPTSGSSIQYF. The chain is built from TRBV28 and TRBJ2-4; TRBD2 matches 12 bases. Germline CDR1 reads MDHEN; CDR2 reads SYDVKM. The V and J ends lost 5 bases and 9 bases, in that order; junction bases with no gene match: 5. The CDR3 extends over 14 amino acids.

The chain has TRBV5-4 and TRBJ2-6, with no clear D. The CDR3 runs 14 residues. CDR1 and CDR2 from the germline V gene are SGHNT and YYREEE (reference sequence). Trimming took off 2 bases at V and 1 base at J, with 4 bases between the two ends. The CDR3 DNA follows: TGTGCCAGCAGCTTTTTTTCTGGGGCCAACGTCCTGACTTTC. Residues: CASSFFSGANVLTF.

V usage is TRBV7-7 and J usage is TRBJ2-2; 11 nucleotides line up with TRBD1. V lost 1 base and J lost 7; bases outside the gene matches: 2. Germline V gene sequence: CDR1 SSHAT, CDR2 FNYEAQ (reference sequence). The CDR3 length is 15 residues. CDR3 sequence reads: CASSLEGQGVGELFF. CDR3 bases: TGTGCCAGCAGCTTAGAGGGACAGGGGGTCGGGGAGCTGTTTTTT.

The chain recombines TRBV11-3 with TRBJ2-7; weak D call: TRBD2 (6 bases). Germline V gene sequence: CDR1 SGHNT, CDR2 YENEEA. Trimming removed 5 bases at V and 3 bases at J, with 26 bases between. This CDR3 region has 18 residues. The CDR3 loop is CASSRSPGESPLHYEQYF. In DNA form, the CDR3 reads TGTGCCAGCAGCCGTTCGCCGGGAGAGAGCCCTCTTCACTACGAGCAGTACTTC. Filled out from reference TRBV11-3 and TRBJ2-7, the complete variable domain reads EAGVVQSPRYKIIEKKQPVAFWCNPISGHNTLYWYLQNLGQGPELLIRYENEEAVDDSQLPKDRFSAERLKGVDSTLKIQPAELGDSAVYLCASSRSPGESPLHYEQYFGPGTRLTVT.